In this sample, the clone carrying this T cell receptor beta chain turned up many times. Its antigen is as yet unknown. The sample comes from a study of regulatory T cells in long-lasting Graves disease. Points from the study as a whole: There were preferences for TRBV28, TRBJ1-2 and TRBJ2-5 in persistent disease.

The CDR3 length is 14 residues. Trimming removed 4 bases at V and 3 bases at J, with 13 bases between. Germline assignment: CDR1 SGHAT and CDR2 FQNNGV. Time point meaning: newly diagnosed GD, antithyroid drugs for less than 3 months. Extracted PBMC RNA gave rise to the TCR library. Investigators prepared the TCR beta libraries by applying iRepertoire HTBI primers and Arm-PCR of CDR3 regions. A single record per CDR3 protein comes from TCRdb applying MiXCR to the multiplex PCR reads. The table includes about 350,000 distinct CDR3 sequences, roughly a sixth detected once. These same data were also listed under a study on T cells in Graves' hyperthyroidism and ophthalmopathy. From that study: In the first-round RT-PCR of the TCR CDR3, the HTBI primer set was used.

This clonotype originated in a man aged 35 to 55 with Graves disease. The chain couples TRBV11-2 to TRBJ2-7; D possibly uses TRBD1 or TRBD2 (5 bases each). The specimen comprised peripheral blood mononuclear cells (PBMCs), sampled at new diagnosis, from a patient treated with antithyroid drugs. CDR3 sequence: CASSSQGGGYEQYF. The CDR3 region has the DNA TGTGCCAGCAGCTCCCAAGGTGGGGGCTACGAGCAGTACTTC. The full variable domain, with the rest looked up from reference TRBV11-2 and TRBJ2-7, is EAGVAQSPRYKIIEKRQSVAFWCNPISGHATLYWYQQILGQGPKLLIQFQNNGVVDDSQLPKDRFSAERLKGVDSTLKIQPAKLEDSAVYLCASSSQGGGYEQYFGPGTRLTVT.